The clone carrying this T cell receptor (beta chain) was recorded a few times. Its antigen is currently unknown. The data are from a study of T-cell memory formation after mild COVID-19. This CDR3 has 19 residues. Germline V gives CDR1 MNHNS, CDR2 SASEGT. With 2 bases clipped from V and 1 base from J, the junction kept 11 bases outside the gene matches. Constant-segment primers served in 5'RACE that generated TCR alpha and TCR beta cDNA libraries bearing sample barcodes and UMIs. MiXCR was run by TCRdb on the 5' RACE reads, yielding one entry per CDR3 protein. The top ten clones hold over 20% of a sample with 310,000 or so distinct CDR3 sequences, around 15% of them seen once. Study findings and constraints: Clones that got smaller from day 15 to 85 had even CD4/CD8, while clones growing later tipped toward CD4+.

This sequence joins TRBV6-1 and TRBJ2-2; TRBD1 aligns across 9 bases. The source material was PBMCs or a T cell subset sorted from them (not recorded which). This sequence originates from a man aged 18 to 29 who had mild COVID-19 (a few samples of this study predate the infection). Cell type and time point are not known. The CDR3, as DNA: TGTGCCAGCAGTGAAACGGATGCCGGGACAGGGAAGAACACCGGGGAGCTGTTTTTT. As protein: CASSETDAGTGKNTGELFF.